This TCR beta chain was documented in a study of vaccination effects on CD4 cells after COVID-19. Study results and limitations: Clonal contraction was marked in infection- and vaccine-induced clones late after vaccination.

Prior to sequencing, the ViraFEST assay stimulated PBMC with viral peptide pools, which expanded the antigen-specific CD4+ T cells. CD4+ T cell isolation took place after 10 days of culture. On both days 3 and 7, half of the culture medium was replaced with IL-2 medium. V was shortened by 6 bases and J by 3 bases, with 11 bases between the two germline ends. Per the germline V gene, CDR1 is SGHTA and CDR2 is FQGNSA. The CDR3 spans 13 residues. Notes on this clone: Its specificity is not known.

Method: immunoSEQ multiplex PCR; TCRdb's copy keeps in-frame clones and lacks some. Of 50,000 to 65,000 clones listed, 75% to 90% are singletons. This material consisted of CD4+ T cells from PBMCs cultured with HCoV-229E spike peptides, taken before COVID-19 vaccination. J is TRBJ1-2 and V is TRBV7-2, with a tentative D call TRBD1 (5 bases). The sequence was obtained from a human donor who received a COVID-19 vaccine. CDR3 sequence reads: CASRKDSYYGYTF. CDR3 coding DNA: TGTGCCAGCAGGAAAGACAGTTACTATGGCTACACCTTC.